A selection of T cell receptor beta chains follows, all from one sample in a study of monozygotic twins with inflammatory bowel disease. TCRdb re-analyzed the 5' RACE reads; it lists each CDR3 protein once, without DNA. Recorded for this sample: 140,000 to 150,000 distinct CDR3 sequences. The sequencing sample was made of blood. The receptor source for this set is a human donor with ulcerative colitis or Crohn's disease, or a healthy co-twin of an affected twin (not recorded which). Both conserved end residues are part of each CDR3. The order of the fields is V gene, J gene, CDR3 protein.

v_gene: TRBV29-1; j_gene: TRBJ2-1; CDR3aa: CSVLRQGPYNEQFF
v_gene: TRBV7-6; j_gene: TRBJ2-7; CDR3aa: CASSITGTTYEQYF
v_gene: TRBV24-1; j_gene: TRBJ2-1; CDR3aa: CATRSSGYYNEQFF
v_gene: TRBV20-1; j_gene: TRBJ2-3; CDR3aa: CSAPNSTSSTDTQYF
v_gene: TRBV27; j_gene: TRBJ2-7; CDR3aa: CASSKRSGSSYEQYF
v_gene: TRBV11-2; j_gene: TRBJ2-7; CDR3aa: CASSPRDRGWYEQYF
v_gene: TRBV18; j_gene: TRBJ2-3; CDR3aa: CASSRSGSDTQYF
v_gene: TRBV20-1; j_gene: TRBJ2-1; CDR3aa: CSASPGPHRNNEQFF
v_gene: TRBV12-3/TRBV12-4; j_gene: TRBJ2-2; CDR3aa: CASSFRSSSTGELFF
v_gene: TRBV2; j_gene: TRBJ1-2; CDR3aa: CASSVGTTGGYTF
v_gene: TRBV7-2; j_gene: TRBJ1-5; CDR3aa: CASSPGGGWGNQPQHF
v_gene: TRBV5-4; j_gene: TRBJ1-1; CDR3aa: CASFSLERTEAFF
v_gene: TRBV18; j_gene: TRBJ2-1; CDR3aa: CASSQDWVNNEQFF
v_gene: TRBV29-1; j_gene: TRBJ1-1; CDR3aa: CSVAGTDLNTEAFF
v_gene: TRBV12-3/TRBV12-4; j_gene: TRBJ2-6; CDR3aa: CASSFGTGANVLTF
v_gene: TRBV12-3/TRBV12-4; j_gene: TRBJ2-1; CDR3aa: CASSLPGLATDNEQFF
v_gene: TRBV6-1; j_gene: TRBJ2-3; CDR3aa: CASGGPGTGSGDTQYF
v_gene: TRBV11-2; j_gene: TRBJ2-7; CDR3aa: CASSLASQYEQYF
v_gene: TRBV12-3/TRBV12-4; j_gene: TRBJ1-2; CDR3aa: CASSFSPVMVF
v_gene: TRBV12-3/TRBV12-4; j_gene: TRBJ2-7; CDR3aa: CASSLAGVQYEQYF
v_gene: TRBV5-1; j_gene: TRBJ2-1; CDR3aa: CASSRSSGRAHNEQFF
v_gene: TRBV13; j_gene: TRBJ1-3; CDR3aa: CASSLALAAPARFSGNTIYF
v_gene: TRBV4-2; j_gene: TRBJ2-1; CDR3aa: CASSQDEGVNEQFF
v_gene: TRBV18; j_gene: TRBJ2-5; CDR3aa: CASSPQGGMQETQYF
v_gene: TRBV5-5; j_gene: TRBJ1-5; CDR3aa: CASSLEGGRDQPQHF
v_gene: TRBV5-1; j_gene: TRBJ2-6; CDR3aa: CASSLELGAGANVLTF
v_gene: TRBV5-1; j_gene: TRBJ2-3; CDR3aa: CASRTTRADTQYF
v_gene: TRBV7-2; j_gene: TRBJ2-2; CDR3aa: CASSLADLTGELFF
v_gene: TRBV7-9; j_gene: TRBJ2-3; CDR3aa: CASSPSGGFTDTQYF
v_gene: TRBV4-1; j_gene: TRBJ2-3; CDR3aa: CASSQGQRSTDTQYF
v_gene: TRBV6-5; j_gene: TRBJ1-2; CDR3aa: CASSRTGALATF
v_gene: TRBV6-4; j_gene: TRBJ1-1; CDR3aa: CASSATVNTEAFF
v_gene: TRBV20-1; j_gene: TRBJ2-1; CDR3aa: CSARLVNEQFF
v_gene: TRBV6-5; j_gene: TRBJ2-7; CDR3aa: CASSSDGVSSYEQYF
v_gene: TRBV29-1; j_gene: TRBJ2-7; CDR3aa: CSVDRAGGYEQYF
v_gene: TRBV7-9; j_gene: TRBJ2-1; CDR3aa: CASSSSDGAYNEQFF
v_gene: TRBV5-1; j_gene: TRBJ1-1; CDR3aa: CASSFSGTGSEAFF
v_gene: TRBV20-1; j_gene: TRBJ2-4; CDR3aa: CSARDHKREAQYF
v_gene: TRBV18; j_gene: TRBJ2-1; CDR3aa: CASSPTTGVGEQFF
v_gene: TRBV7-7; j_gene: TRBJ2-2; CDR3aa: CASSLSGANTGELFF
v_gene: TRBV9; j_gene: TRBJ1-4; CDR3aa: CASSPRGSTNEKLFF
v_gene: TRBV9; j_gene: TRBJ2-2; CDR3aa: CASSPLDRSLTGELFF
v_gene: TRBV28; j_gene: TRBJ1-2; CDR3aa: CASSFPGGYTF
v_gene: TRBV3-1; j_gene: TRBJ2-7; CDR3aa: CASSQDGTGTSYEQYF
v_gene: TRBV28; j_gene: TRBJ1-1; CDR3aa: CASSLSRDTEAFF
v_gene: TRBV12-3/TRBV12-4; j_gene: TRBJ2-3; CDR3aa: CASSFVPGVLDTQYF
v_gene: TRBV24-1; j_gene: TRBJ1-5; CDR3aa: CATSDNQGNANQPQHF
v_gene: TRBV29-1; j_gene: TRBJ2-7; CDR3aa: CSVERTGGDEQYF